The entry below gives a single T cell receptor (beta chain) sequence along with its context. Its antigen remains unknown. These data come from a study of graft-versus-host responses after intestinal transplantation. As for the study in general: As for transplant type, recipients had multivisceral, liver-intestinal, or isolated intestinal grafts. Anti-thymocyte globulin induction, then tacrolimus and steroids for around 3 years, went to all recipients.

Study results and limitations: Allografts of one patient group, those with graft-donor T cell macrochimerism, had high graft-versus-host to host-versus-graft clonal ratios.

The data were produced by immunoSEQ multiplex PCR, yet TCRdb's version contains in-frame clones alone and is incomplete. The sample records approximately 80,000 clones, around 90% being singletons. This clonotype originated in a human donor who received an intestinal transplant. The specimen was unstimulated CD4+ T cells sorted from spleen or lymph node cells, collected before intestinal transplant.

CDR3 sequence reads: CASSFGRLARETQYF. CDR3 coding DNA: TGCGCCAGCAGCTTTGGGAGACTAGCGAGAGAGACCCAGTACTTC. The gene calls are TRBV5-1 and TRBJ2-5; TRBD2 matches at 8 bases. Germline V gene sequence: CDR1 SGHRS, CDR2 YFSETQ. This CDR3 comprises 15 residues. Trimming removed 2 bases from V and 4 bases from J; junction bases left unmatched: 7. Supplemented by reference TRBV5-1 and TRBJ2-5, the full variable domain reads KAGVTQTPRYLIKTRGQQVTLSCSPISGHRSVSWYQQTPGQGLQFLFEYFSETQRNKGNFPGRFSGRQFSNSRSEMNVSTLELGDSALYLCASSFGRLARETQYFGPGTRLLVL.